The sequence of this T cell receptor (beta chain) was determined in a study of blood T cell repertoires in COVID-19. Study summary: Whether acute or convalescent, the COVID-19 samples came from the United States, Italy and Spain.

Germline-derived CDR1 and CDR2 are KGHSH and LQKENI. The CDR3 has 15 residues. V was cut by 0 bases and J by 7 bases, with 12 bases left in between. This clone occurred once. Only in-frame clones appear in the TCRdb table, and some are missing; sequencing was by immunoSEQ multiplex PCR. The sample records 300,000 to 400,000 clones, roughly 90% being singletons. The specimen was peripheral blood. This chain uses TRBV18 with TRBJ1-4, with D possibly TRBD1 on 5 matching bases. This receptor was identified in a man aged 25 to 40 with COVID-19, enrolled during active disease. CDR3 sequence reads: CASSPPTAGGEKLFF. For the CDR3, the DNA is TGTGCCAGCTCACCACCGACGGCGGGGGGTGAAAAACTGTTTTTT.